One and the same sample provided the 3 T cell receptor beta chains below, sequenced in a study of blood T cell repertoires in COVID-19. Generated by immunoSEQ multiplex PCR, the TCRdb table keeps only in-frame clones and is missing some. The sample yields under 200,000 clones, roughly 90% seen once. Sample: peripheral blood. These TCRs come from a woman aged 55-75 years who had recovered from COVID-19.

The chain uses TRBV10-2 and TRBJ1-2, with 11 positions matching TRBD1. The length of the CDR3 is 14 residues. Per germline, CDR1 WSHSY and CDR2 SAAADI. Losses at the gene ends were 6 bases for V and 8 bases for J; bases not matched to a gene: 8. The CDR3 DNA is TGCGCCAGCAGCCCCGGACAGGGGGCAGGCGGCTACACCTTC. This translates into CASSPGQGAGGYTF.

V gene TRBV11-3 combines with J gene TRBJ2-3; 11 bases map to TRBD2. V dropped 5 bases and J dropped 4; count of bases not matched to a gene: 5. CDR3 length: 15 amino acids. Germline lookup yields CDR1 SGHNT and CDR2 YENEEA. The CDR3 reads CASSLSGGVADTQYF. The DNA for the CDR3 is TGTGCCAGCAGCCTTAGCGGGGGGGTAGCAGATACGCAGTATTTT.

This clone has just a few counts. V gene TRBV12-3 or TRBV12-4 combines with J gene TRBJ1-5, with a possible D match to TRBD1 (5 bases). This CDR3 contains 13 residues. V gave up 6 bases and J gave up 3 bases, with 9 bases separating them. The CDR3 DNA sequence: TGTGCCAGCAGACAGGTCCCCAATCAGCCCCAGCATTTT. Translation: CASRQVPNQPQHF.